These 14 T cell receptor beta chains were all obtained from the same sample, sequenced in a study of blood T cell repertoires in COVID-19. Assay used: immunoSEQ multiplex PCR; TCRdb lists only in-frame clones, some missing. This table has 170,000 or so clones, more than 75% appearing once. The sequenced material came from PBMCs or T cells enriched from blood (not recorded which). The source is a woman aged 45 to 65 who had recovered from COVID-19.

V and J are TRBV29-1 and TRBJ1-4; TRBD1 might be the D (5 bases). CDR3 length: 12 residues. Per the germline V gene, CDR1 is SQVTM and CDR2 is ANQGSEA. Trimming stripped 7 bases from V and 7 bases from J, with 13 bases between. In DNA, the CDR3 is TGCAGCGCCCCAGGGCTGGGTGAAAAACTGTTTTTT. It specifies CSAPGLGEKLFF. The full variable domain, in which reference TRBV29-1 and TRBJ1-4 provide the parts outside the CDR3, is SAVISQKPSRDICQRGTSLTIQCQVDSQVTMMFWYRQQPGQSLTLIATANQGSEATYESGFVIDKFPISRPNLTFSTLTVSNMSPEDSSIYLCSAPGLGEKLFFGSGTQLSVL.

The chain combines TRBV5-1 with TRBJ1-6; D unclear. The CDR3 has 13 amino acids. Deletions cut 5 bases from V and 6 bases from J, with 9 bases between. Looked up from germline, CDR1 is SGHRS and CDR2 is YFSETQ. DNA of the CDR3: TGCGCCAGCAGTCAACAGAGTAATTCACCCCTCCACTTT. Amino acids: CASSQQSNSPLHF.

The CDR3 reads CASSVGGLAGAEGTQYF. Written as DNA, the CDR3 is TGTGCCAGCAGCGTAGGTGGGCTAGCGGGAGCGGAGGGTACGCAGTATTTT. The chain links TRBV9 to TRBJ2-3; 10 bases agree with TRBD2. This CDR3 is built from 17 residues. Germline CDR1 reads SGDLS; CDR2 reads YYNGEE. V dropped 0 bases and J dropped 8; count of bases not matched to a gene: 12.

The chain links TRBV28 to TRBJ2-7; a weak D match, TRBD2 (6 bases). With 6 bases removed from V and 7 bases from J, the gap between germline ends came to 13 bases. This CDR3 region has 12 residues. Germline V gives CDR1 MDHEN, CDR2 SYDVKM. As DNA, the CDR3 is TGTGCCAGCAGCATGACTAGTTGGGAGCAGTACTTC. Translating it yields CASSMTSWEQYF.

The V call is TRBV5-4, the J call TRBJ2-3; a weak D match, TRBD2 (6 bases). V gave up 2 bases and J gave up 9 bases, with 10 bases separating them. This CDR3 has 12 residues. Germline-derived CDR1 and CDR2 are SGHNT and YYREEE (reference sequence). CDR3 protein: CASSLRGFTQYF. CDR3 nucleotides: TGTGCCAGCAGCTTACGGGGGTTCACGCAGTATTTT.

The V and J genes are TRBV5-5 and TRBJ1-1; 8 nucleotides agree with TRBD1. This CDR3 has 18 residues. Germline CDR1 and CDR2: SGHKS and YYEKEE (reference sequence). The J segment lost 0 bases and the V segment lost 4 bases, leaving 14 bases of the junction unmatched. CDR3 DNA sequence: TGTGCCAGCAGCCCCGGACAGGGACTCAAACCTCTGAACACTGAAGCTTTCTTT. Encoded protein: CASSPGQGLKPLNTEAFF.

This chain uses TRBV30 with TRBJ2-1; TRBD2 matches 10 bases. From germline, CDR1 is GTSNPN and CDR2 SVGIG (reference sequence). Unmatched junction bases numbered 10, after V lost 2 bases and J lost 0 bases. CDR3 length equals 18 residues. The CDR3, as DNA: TGTGCCTGGAGTCAGAGCGGGAGGGCGAAAAGCTCCTACAATGAGCAGTTCTTC. This sequence encodes CAWSQSGRAKSSYNEQFF.

This clone was counted once. The CDR3 DNA reads TGTGCCAGCAAAACAGGGGCGACTAATTCACCCCTCCACTTT. Its translation: CASKTGATNSPLHF. The rearrangement joins TRBV6-5 to TRBJ1-6, with 7 positions matching TRBD1. The CDR3 has 14 amino acids. The V gene end was trimmed by 7 bases and the J gene end by 6 bases; junction bases not matched to a gene: 6. The germline gives CDR1 MNHEY, CDR2 SVGAGI.

J is TRBJ2-1 and V is TRBV3-1 (or the pseudogene TRBV3-2), with 7 positions matching TRBD2. V lost 4 bases to trimming and J lost 2 bases; unmatched junction nucleotides: 8. The length of the CDR3 is 16 residues. CDR1 LGHDT and CDR2 YNNKEL come from the germline V gene (reference sequence). The chain's CDR3 is CASSPAFAGAYNEQFF. CDR3 sequence (DNA): TGTGCCAGCAGCCCCGCCTTTGCGGGGGCCTACAATGAGCAGTTCTTC.

This chain connects TRBV5-6 to TRBJ2-1; a weak D match, TRBD2 (5 bases). Deletions cut 4 bases from V and 10 bases from J, with 15 bases between. The CDR3 consists of 13 residues. Germline V gene data show CDR1 as SGHDT and CDR2 as YYEEEE. As DNA, the CDR3 is TGTGCCAGCAGCGGTCAGGCGGGTCGGGAGCAGTTCTTC. This codes for CASSGQAGREQFF.

A single count supports this clone. The chain joins TRBV5-4 to TRBJ1-1; a possible D gene is TRBD1 (5 bases). The CDR3 length is 14 residues. Trimming shortened V by 4 bases and J by 3 bases, and 13 bases separated the two germline ends. CDR1 is SGHNT and CDR2 is YYREEE in the germline V gene (reference sequence). The CDR3 spells CASSLPTGDTEAFF. CDR3 nucleotides: TGTGCCAGCAGCCTTCCGACGGGGGACACTGAAGCTTTCTTT.

The chain recombines TRBV30 with TRBJ1-1; D is uncertain. The V gene lost 6 bases and the J gene lost 8 bases, with 19 bases spanning the gap. Germline-derived CDR1 and CDR2 are GTSNPN and SVGIG (reference sequence). The CDR3 consists of 13 residues. CDR3 loop: CACKKVAGYEAFF. CDR3 DNA sequence: TGTGCCTGCAAAAAAGTGGCTGGTTACGAAGCTTTCTTT.

The J gene is TRBJ2-3, the V gene TRBV3-1 (or the pseudogene TRBV3-2); D perhaps matches TRBD1 (5 bases). V lost 4 bases to trimming and J lost 1 base, with 15 bases between them. Germline CDR1 reads LGHDT; CDR2 reads YNNKEL (reference sequence). The CDR3 runs to 16 residues. CDR3 region: CASSPSPGRGTDTQYF. The CDR3 bases are TGTGCCAGCAGCCCGAGTCCCGGCAGGGGCACAGATACGCAGTATTTT.

V is TRBV29-1 and J is TRBJ2-7; 14 nucleotides match TRBD2. CDR1 and CDR2 (germline): SQVTM, ANQGSEA. J was trimmed by 4 bases and V by 4 bases; bases with no gene match: 3. The CDR3 runs to 14 residues. CDR3 nucleotide sequence: TGCAGCGTTGTCCGGACTAGCGGGAGGTACGAGCAGTACTTC. Residues: CSVVRTSGRYEQYF.